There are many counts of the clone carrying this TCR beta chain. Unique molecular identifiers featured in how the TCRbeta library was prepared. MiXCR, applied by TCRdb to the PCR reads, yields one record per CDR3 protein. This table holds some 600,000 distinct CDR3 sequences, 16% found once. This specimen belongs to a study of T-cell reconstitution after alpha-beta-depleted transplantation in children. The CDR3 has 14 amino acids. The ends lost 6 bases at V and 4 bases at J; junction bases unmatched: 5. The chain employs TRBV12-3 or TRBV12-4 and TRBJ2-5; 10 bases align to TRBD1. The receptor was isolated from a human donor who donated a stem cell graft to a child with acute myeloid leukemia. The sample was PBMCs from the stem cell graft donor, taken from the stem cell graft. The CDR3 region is CASSRDRGSETQYF. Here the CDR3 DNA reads TGTGCCAGCAGCCGGGACAGGGGTTCAGAGACCCAGTACTTC.